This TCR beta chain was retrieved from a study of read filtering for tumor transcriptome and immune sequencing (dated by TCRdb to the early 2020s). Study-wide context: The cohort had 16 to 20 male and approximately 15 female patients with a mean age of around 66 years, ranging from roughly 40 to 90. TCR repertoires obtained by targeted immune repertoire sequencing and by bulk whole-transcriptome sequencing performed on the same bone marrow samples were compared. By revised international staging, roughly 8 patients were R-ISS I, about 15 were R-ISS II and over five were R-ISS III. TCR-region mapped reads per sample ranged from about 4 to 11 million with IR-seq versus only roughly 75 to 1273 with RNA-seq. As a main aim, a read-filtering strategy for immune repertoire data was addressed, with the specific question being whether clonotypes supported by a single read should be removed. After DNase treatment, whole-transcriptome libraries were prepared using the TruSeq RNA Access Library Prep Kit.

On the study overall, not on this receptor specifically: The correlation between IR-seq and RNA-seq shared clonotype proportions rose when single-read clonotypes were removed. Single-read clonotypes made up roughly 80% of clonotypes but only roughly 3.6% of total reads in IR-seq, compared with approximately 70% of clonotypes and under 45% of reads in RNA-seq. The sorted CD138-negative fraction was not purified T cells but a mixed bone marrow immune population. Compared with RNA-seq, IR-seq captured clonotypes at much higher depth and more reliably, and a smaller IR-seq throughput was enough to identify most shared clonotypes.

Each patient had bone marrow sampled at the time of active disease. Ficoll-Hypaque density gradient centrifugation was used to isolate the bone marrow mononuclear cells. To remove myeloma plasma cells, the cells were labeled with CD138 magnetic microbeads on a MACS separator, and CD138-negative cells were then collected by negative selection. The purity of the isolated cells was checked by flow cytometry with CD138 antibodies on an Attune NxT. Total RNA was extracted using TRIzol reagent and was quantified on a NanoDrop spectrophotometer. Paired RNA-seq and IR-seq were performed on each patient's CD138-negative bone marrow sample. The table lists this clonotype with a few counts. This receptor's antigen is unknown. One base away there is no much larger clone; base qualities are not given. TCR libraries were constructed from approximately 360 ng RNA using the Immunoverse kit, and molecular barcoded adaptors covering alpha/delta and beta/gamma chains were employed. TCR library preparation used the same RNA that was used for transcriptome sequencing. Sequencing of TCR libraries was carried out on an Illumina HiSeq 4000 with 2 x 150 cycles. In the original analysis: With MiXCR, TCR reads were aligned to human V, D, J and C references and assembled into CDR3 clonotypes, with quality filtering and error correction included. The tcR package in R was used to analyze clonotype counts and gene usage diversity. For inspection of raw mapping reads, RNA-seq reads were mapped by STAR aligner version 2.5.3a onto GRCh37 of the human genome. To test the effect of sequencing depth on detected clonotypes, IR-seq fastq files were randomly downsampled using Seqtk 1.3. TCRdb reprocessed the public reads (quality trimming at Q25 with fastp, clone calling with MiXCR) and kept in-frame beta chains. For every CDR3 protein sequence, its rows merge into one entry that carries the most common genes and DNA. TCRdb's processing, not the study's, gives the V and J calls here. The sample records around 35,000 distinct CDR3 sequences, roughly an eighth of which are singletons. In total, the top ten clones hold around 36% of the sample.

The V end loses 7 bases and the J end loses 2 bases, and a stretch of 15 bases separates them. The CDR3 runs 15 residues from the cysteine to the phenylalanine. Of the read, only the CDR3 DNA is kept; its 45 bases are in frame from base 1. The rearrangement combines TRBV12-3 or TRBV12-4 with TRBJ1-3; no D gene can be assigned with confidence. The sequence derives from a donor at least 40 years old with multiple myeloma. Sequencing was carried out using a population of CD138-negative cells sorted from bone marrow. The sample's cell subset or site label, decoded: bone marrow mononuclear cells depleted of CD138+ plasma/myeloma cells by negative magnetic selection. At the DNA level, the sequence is TGTGCCAGCAACCCCCGGGTTGAGCCTGGAAACACCATATATTTT. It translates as CASNPRVEPGNTIYF.